Listed here is a single TCR beta chain. This clone's antigen is unknown. No base-level quality is on record; no much larger clone is a single base apart. This sample is part of a study of cytomegalovirus exposure and HLA in healthy donors (dated by TCRdb to between 2016 and 2019). The study in broad terms: An earlier analysis of roughly 500 of the donors reported about 250 Gb of sequence data and 100 million to 140 million unique TCR beta sequences from around 200 million T cells. Roughly 300 gigabases of sequencing data and around 85 million unique TCR sequences made up an early release that covered 500 to 650 HLA-typed donors. The genetic ancestry cluster associated with self-reported Caucasian donors included 80% to 90% of the roughly 400 genotyped donors. The aim of the study was to test whether cataloging public T cell receptors could identify signatures of past pathogen exposure. The study profiled the T cell repertoires of 500 to 800 subjects by immunosequencing and related them to cytomegalovirus serostatus. In addition to the first cohort of several hundred subjects, a separate validation cohort of some 120 different subjects was used. To predict cytomegalovirus infection status, the study brought together high-throughput TCR immunosequencing, statistical association of individual TCRs with disease status, and machine learning. To study patterns of TCR occurrence, a later analysis re-analyzed previously published TCR beta repertoires from around 660 donors and added high-resolution HLA genotyping. In the later analysis, no new phenotypic data were used to find candidate immune exposures; instead, reliance was placed on TCR beta sequences and their occurrence across donors. An earlier analysis of roughly 600 of the donors used high-throughput TCR beta sequencing to judge whether each TCR beta V gene segment behaved as functional or pseudogenic. Alongside the repertoire data, information on donor age, sex, ethnicity and CMV serostatus was compiled. A later genetic analysis used genome-wide SNP genotypes for about 60% of the roughly 700 donors, treating that subset as a discovery cohort. Every discovery cohort repertoire had been produced on one sequencing platform. HLA typing covered class I and class II loci at four-digit resolution. Typing coverage varied by locus: about 629-640 donors for A, B, C, DRB1 and DQB1; roughly 510 for DQA1; nearly 610 for DPA1; more than 450 for DPB1. Because of strong linkage in the cohort, five DR-DQ haplotypes were treated as single units for association and clustering. Among 300 to 450 genotyped donors of the cohort, an average of approximately 230,000 unique TCR beta nucleotide sequences were sequenced per donor, roughly 18% of them non-productive. Study-level results and caveats: In a later analysis, TCR association rates were found to vary across HLA loci, with the most associated TCRs seen for DRB1 alleles and the fewest for HLA-C alleles. V-gene and J-gene trimming of TCR beta chains was associated with a missense DCLRE1C variant in a later genetic analysis, and the association was replicated in an independent cohort. In an earlier analysis of approximately 600 of the donors, most TCR beta V segments were observed in productive rearrangements about 87% or about 30% of the time, broadly matching IMGT annotations. CMV serostatus was the only immune exposure information available for the cohort. In a later analysis, HLA-associated TCR beta chains were found to be more clonally expanded and to have lower generation probabilities than equally common non-associated chains. A later analysis found that most CMV-associated TCR beta chains appeared HLA-restricted, with HLA associations seemingly driven largely by CMV exposure. A later analysis reported that several top co-occurrence clusters appeared linked to parvovirus B19, influenza, CMV and Epstein-Barr virus. According to a later genetic analysis, donors in an Asian-associated ancestry cluster had fewer N-insertions in productive TCRs than the approximately 700-donor mean. A group of highly shared sequence variants was considered likely to be a technical artifact of the sequencing pipeline. The study listed around 160 TCR beta chains as associated with cytomegalovirus. The 87-base-pair reads could not distinguish some IMGT-functional V segments, including TRBV6-2 and TRBV6-3, so those segments were excluded. When HLA alleles, especially DR and DQ, strongly co-occurred, TCR associations were difficult to assign to individual alleles. Most TCR sequences were seen in very few donors, while some public TCRs were found in many individuals. In vitro tests confirmed that a few of the cytomegalovirus-associated TCR beta chains recognize cytomegalovirus antigens. The authors suggested that the approach could potentially be generalized to other disease states and immunological phenotypes. Cytomegalovirus status was reported to be diagnosed by the classifier with high specificity and sensitivity in both the original and validation cohorts. Specific HLA alleles were associated with roughly 16,000 TCR beta sequences at a false discovery rate of 0.05 in a later analysis. Correlated functional status among segregating V segments might reflect linkage disequilibrium, but an unknown experimental factor could not be ruled out. Because HLA typing was unavailable for some donors at each locus, only the typed subset was used in association tests. Because counts were too low, fewer than 20 rarely observed V segments, including chromosome 9 orphons, were excluded from the earlier analysis of fewer than 650 of the donors. A further reported finding was that TCR beta sequences accurately predicted the HLA-A and HLA-B alleles for most subjects in the first cohort. This cohort had only TCR beta chains sequenced, and the lack of alpha or paired-chain data limited which features could be detected. Presence/absence analyses assumed roughly uniform sequencing depth across donors, an assumption that may not hold.

The CDR3 starts with the cysteine, ends with the phenylalanine, and has 15 residues. Only the CDR3 part of the read is kept: 45 bases, read in frame from the first base. Between the V and J ends, shortened by 3 bases and 6 bases respectively, the junction contains 15 bases. The germline V gene supplies CDR1 LGHNA and CDR2 YNFKEQ. The library relied on the immunoSEQ multiplex PCR assay. For the multiplex PCR, a mixture combining 60 forward primers for TCR Vbeta segments and 13 reverse primers for TCR Jbeta segments was used. Amplification of the CDR3 region of rearranged TCR beta genes was performed with a multiplex PCR assay on genomic DNA. The Illumina HiSeq System was used to sequence the amplified TCR beta libraries as 87-base-pair reads. For the original study's pipeline: A later analysis counted about 80 million unique TCR beta chains across the roughly 700 repertoires, and around 9.9 million of these chains were shared by at least two donors. A nearest-neighbor algorithm error-corrected the raw reads and collapsed the reads into unique sequences, merging closely related sequences to remove PCR and sequencing errors. CDR3 sequences were aligned to IMGT reference sequences to assign V, D and J gene segments. For a sequence to be retained, a match of at least six nucleotides was required to both a V gene segment and a J gene segment. A rearrangement was called productive if the CDR3 had no stop codons and remained in frame with V and J, and every other rearrangement was called non-productive. CDR3 was defined by IMGT convention, running from the second conserved V-encoded cysteine to the conserved J-encoded phenylalanine. The earlier analysis of about 590 of the donors excluded sequences that lacked an unambiguous match to a single V gene segment. In an earlier analysis of roughly 500 of the donors, V segments were called functional above 56.7% productive rearrangements and were called segregating when the between-donor standard deviation exceeded 5%. A statistical classification framework was built to diagnose cytomegalovirus status from the catalog of TCR beta chain sequences. In a later analysis, V and J genes were assigned by comparing TCR nucleotide sequences against IMGT/GENE-DB human TR gene sequences. The TCRdist pipeline was used in a later analysis to assign CDR3 sequences and most-parsimonious VDJ recombination scenarios. In a later analysis, each TCR beta chain was defined by its CDR3 amino acid sequence together with its V-gene family, and reads without a unique V-gene family were excluded. In a later analysis, approximately 640 highly shared, low-generation-probability nucleotide sequences were removed to address suspected cross-contamination and a sequencing artifact. For each public chain, a later analysis derived a clonal expansion index from normalized ranks of inferred template counts within each repertoire. In a later analysis, generation probabilities were computed with a VDJ recombination model fitted to out-of-frame rearrangements, and the resulting probabilities were checked against IGoR. In a later analysis, TCR-TCR, TCR-HLA and TCR-CMV co-occurrence was scored with hypergeometric tests, and a repertoire-size bias correction was applied to TCR pairs. False discovery rates were estimated in a later analysis by permuting HLA or CMV assignments 20 times. In a later analysis, co-occurring TCRs were grouped using DBSCAN, with TCRdist sequence similarity added in when clustering inside HLA-allele-positive subsets. Repertoires with fewer than 30,000 or more than 120,000 public chains were left out of co-occurrence clustering, as were a handful of repertoires with anomalous nucleotide sharing. This is the immuneACCESS table as TCRdb keeps it, with only in-frame sequences that have V and J called. A part of the clones is gone; compared with another copy, unresolved V genes explain less than half, and the rest is unexplained. V and J calls and clone size are those listed in that table; D and trimming were worked out from the DNA. Across this sample there are 100,000 to 150,000 clones, with over 60% seen only once. The ten largest clones add up to approximately 1.8% of the sample.

The cohort consisted of 666 healthy bone marrow donors. At the time of sampling, all cohort members were nominally healthy, though unrecorded immune exposures were likely present. The donor tested CMV seropositive, placing the donor among the 310 or so seropositive members of the cohort. A peripheral blood sample was provided by each donor, and peripheral blood mononuclear cells were used for TCR beta sequencing. Genomic DNA was extracted from the blood cell samples with the Qiagen DNeasy Blood Extraction Kit. The TCR sequence derives from a female donor in good health and CMV-seropositive. The sequenced sample consisted of PBMCs. Recombination linked TRBV4-2 to TRBJ1-3; a tentative D call is TRBD1 (6 bases match). The nucleotides are TGTGCCAGCAGCCAGACGGACAGCCGTCTAAACACCATATATTTT. This encodes CASSQTDSRLNTIYF.